This T cell receptor (beta chain) is from a study of blood T cell repertoires in COVID-19. Whole-study context: In each case, the material was cDNA or gDNA derived from T cells, B-cell-depleted T cells, or PBMCs.

This CDR3 is 14 amino acids long. Germline CDR1 ENHRY, CDR2 SYGVKD. The V gene end was trimmed by 6 bases and the J gene end by 10 bases; junction bases not matched to a gene: 12. Per the original methods: Estimation of nucleated cell counts relied on the amplification of reference gene primers. Profiling relied on immunoSEQ multiplex PCR, and the TCRdb table lists in-frame clones only, not all of them. V and J calls and clone size are as listed in that table; D and trimming were resolved from the DNA. The sample lists about 42,000 clones, approximately 91% seen once, with less than 3% in the top ten.

Sequencing was done on a sample of peripheral blood. The chain uses TRBV10-3 and TRBJ1-2; 9 bases align to TRBD1. This receptor was taken from a human donor in a cohort sampled during active COVID-19. The DNA of the CDR3 is TGTGCCATCAGCCTCCGGGACAGGGCAGATGACTACACCTTC. It encodes CAISLRDRADDYTF.